This TCR beta chain appears in the sequencing data of a study of vaccination and CD4 T cells after COVID-19. As to treatment: roughly 11-day PBMC culture with coronavirus spike peptide pools or control peptides (ViraFEST assay). ViraFEST used peptide pools to expand antigen-specific T cells before TCR sequencing. As concerns this clonotype: Its antigen is unidentified.

Sequenced with the Oncomine TCR Beta short-read assay was DNA taken from cultured CD4+ T cells. Cultured CD4+ T cells were the source of extracted genomic DNA. In TCRdb, the PCR reads were re-called with MiXCR into one record per CDR3 protein. The repertoire has about 11,000 distinct CDR3 sequences, more than 25% of them found once; the top ten carry less than 25%. This CDR3 is built from 16 residues. The germline V gene encodes CDR1 DFQATT and CDR2 SNEGSKA (reference sequence). Trimming took 3 bases from V and 6 from J; bases not matched to a gene: 16. The receptor comes from a human donor with COVID-19. The genes are TRBV20-1 and TRBJ2-7; 8 nucleotides agree with TRBD1. Sequencing input: cultured CD4+ T cells from blood. CDR3 residues: CSASGGQAQLGGEQYF. The CDR3 bases are TGCAGTGCTAGCGGGGGACAGGCCCAACTAGGCGGCGAGCAGTACTTC.